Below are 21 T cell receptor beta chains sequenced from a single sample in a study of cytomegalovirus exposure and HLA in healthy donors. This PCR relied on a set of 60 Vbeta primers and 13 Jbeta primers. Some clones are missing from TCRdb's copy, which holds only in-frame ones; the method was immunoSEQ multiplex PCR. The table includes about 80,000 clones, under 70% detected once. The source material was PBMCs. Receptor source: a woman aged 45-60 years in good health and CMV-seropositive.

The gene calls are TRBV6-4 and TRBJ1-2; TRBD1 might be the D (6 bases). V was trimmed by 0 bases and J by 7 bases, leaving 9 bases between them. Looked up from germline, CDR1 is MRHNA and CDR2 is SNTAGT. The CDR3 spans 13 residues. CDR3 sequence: CASSDSDSGGYTF. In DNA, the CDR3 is TGTGCCAGCAGTGACTCGGACAGCGGTGGCTACACCTTC.

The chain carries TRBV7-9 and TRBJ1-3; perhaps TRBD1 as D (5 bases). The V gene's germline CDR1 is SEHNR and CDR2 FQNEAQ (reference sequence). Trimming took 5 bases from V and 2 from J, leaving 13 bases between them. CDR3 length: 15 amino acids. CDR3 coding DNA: TGTGCCAGCAGCGGGGCGGGGGGAACTGGAAACACCATATATTTT. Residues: CASSGAGGTGNTIYF.

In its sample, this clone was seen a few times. In DNA form, the CDR3 reads TGTGCCAGCAGTGTGGGGGGGGGAAGGCCTGAAGCTTTCTTT. Translating it yields CASSVGGGRPEAFF. This chain joins TRBV6-1 and TRBJ1-1; D perhaps matches TRBD1 (5 bases). The CDR3 is made up of 14 amino acids. The V end was cut by 4 bases, the J end by 6 bases, with 15 bases between. The germline CDR1 and CDR2 sequences are MNHNS and SASEGT.

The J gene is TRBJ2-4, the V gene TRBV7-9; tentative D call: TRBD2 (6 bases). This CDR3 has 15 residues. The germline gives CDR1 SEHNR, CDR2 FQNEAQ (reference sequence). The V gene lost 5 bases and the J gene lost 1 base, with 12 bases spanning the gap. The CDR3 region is CASSPGGEAKNIQYF. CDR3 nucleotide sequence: TGTGCCAGCAGCCCCGGCGGGGAGGCCAAAAACATTCAGTACTTC.

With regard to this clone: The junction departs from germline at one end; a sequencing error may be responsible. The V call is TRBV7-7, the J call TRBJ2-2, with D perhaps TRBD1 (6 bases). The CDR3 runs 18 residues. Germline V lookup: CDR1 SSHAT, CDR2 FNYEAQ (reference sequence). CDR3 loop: CASSLAKQGWASTGELFF. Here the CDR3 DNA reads TGTGCTAGCAGCTTAGCCAAGCAGGGGTGGGCGAGCACCGGGGAGCTGTTTTTT.

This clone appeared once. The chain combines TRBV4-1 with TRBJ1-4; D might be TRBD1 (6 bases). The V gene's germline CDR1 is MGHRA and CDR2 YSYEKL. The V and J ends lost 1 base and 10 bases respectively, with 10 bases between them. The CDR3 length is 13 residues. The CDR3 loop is CASSQGTVGKLFF. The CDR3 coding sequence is TGCGCCAGCAGCCAAGGGACAGTGGGAAAACTGTTTTTT.

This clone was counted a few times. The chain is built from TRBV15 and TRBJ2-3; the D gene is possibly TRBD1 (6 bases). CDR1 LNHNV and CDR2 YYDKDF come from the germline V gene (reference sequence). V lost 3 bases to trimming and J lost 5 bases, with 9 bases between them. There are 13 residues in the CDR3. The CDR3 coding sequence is TGTGCCACCAGCAGGGGGGCGATAGATACGCAGTATTTT. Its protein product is CATSRGAIDTQYF.

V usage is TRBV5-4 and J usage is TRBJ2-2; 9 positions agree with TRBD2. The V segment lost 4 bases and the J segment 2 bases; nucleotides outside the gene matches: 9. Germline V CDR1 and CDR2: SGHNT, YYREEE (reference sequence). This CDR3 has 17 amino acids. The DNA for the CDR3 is TGTGCCAGCAGCGGGCGGGGGGGCCCCCGAAACACCGGGGAGCTGTTTTTT. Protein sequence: CASSGRGGPRNTGELFF.

CDR3 in amino acids: CASTLTRGHLFF. The CDR3 DNA is TGTGCCAGCACCTTAACCAGGGGCCATCTGTTTTTT. The chain couples TRBV28 to TRBJ1-4; TRBD1 is a possible D gene (6 bases). Trimming cost V 7 bases and J 14 bases, with 17 bases left between them. This CDR3 has 12 residues. Per germline, CDR1 MDHEN and CDR2 SYDVKM.

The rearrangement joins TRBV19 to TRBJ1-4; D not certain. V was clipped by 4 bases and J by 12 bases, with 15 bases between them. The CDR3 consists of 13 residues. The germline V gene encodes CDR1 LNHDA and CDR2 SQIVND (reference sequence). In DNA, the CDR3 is TGTGCCAGTAGTACAGTGGCCTTGGTGGAACTGTTTTTT. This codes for CASSTVALVELFF.

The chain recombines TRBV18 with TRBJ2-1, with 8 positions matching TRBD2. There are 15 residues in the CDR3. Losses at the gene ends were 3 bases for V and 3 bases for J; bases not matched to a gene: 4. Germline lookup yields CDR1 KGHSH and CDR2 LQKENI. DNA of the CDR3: TGTGCCAGCTCACCGCTCAGCGGGGGCTACAATGAGCAGTTCTTC. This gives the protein CASSPLSGGYNEQFF.

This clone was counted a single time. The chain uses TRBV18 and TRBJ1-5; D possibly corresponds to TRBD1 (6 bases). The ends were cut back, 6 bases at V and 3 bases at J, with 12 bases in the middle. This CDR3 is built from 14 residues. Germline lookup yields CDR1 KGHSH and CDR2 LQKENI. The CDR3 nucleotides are TGTGCCAGCTCCCTGACAGGACTCAATCAGCCCCAGCATTTT. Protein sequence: CASSLTGLNQPQHF. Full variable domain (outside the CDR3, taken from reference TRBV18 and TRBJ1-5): NAGVMQNPRHLVRRRGQEARLRCSPMKGHSHVYWYRQLPEEGLKFMVYLQKENIIDESGMPKERFSAEFPKEGPSILRIQQVVRGDSAAYFCASSLTGLNQPQHFGDGTRLSIL.

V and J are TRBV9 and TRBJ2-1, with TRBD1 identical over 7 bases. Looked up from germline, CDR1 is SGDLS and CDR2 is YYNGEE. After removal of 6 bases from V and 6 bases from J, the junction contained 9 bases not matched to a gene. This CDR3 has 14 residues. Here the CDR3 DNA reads TGTGCCAGCAACCGGGACAGCTCGGCCAATGAGCAGTTCTTC. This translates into CASNRDSSANEQFF.

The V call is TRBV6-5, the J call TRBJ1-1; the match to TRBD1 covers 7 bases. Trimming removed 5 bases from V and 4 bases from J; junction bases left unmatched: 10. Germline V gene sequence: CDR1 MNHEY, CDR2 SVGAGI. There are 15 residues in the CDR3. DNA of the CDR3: TGTGCCAGCAGTCCCGACAGGGAGAGGGGCACTGAAGCTTTCTTT. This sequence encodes CASSPDRERGTEAFF.

The CDR3 sequence: CASSSSFSTGELFF. Here the CDR3 DNA reads TGTGCCAGCAGCTCTAGCTTCTCCACCGGGGAGCTGTTTTTT. The chain is built from TRBV7-3 and TRBJ2-2, with D maybe TRBD2 (5 bases). CDR1 is SGHTA, CDR2 FQGTGA, per germline. Trimming pared 4 bases from V and 4 bases from J, leaving 10 bases between. The CDR3 contains 14 residues.

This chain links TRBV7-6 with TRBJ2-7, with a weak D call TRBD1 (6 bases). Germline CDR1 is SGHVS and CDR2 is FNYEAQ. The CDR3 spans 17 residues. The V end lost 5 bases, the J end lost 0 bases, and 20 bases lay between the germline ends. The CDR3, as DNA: TGTGCCAGCAGCGAAAGGGGAACAGGGCGAAGCTCCTACGAGCAGTACTTC. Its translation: CASSERGTGRSSYEQYF.

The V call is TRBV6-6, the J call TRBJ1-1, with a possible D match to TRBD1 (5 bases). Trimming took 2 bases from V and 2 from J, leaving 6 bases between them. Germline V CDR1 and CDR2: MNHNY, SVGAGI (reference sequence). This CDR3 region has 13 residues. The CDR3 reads CASSYDSNTEAFF. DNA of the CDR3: TGTGCCAGCAGTTACGACAGTAACACTGAAGCTTTCTTT.

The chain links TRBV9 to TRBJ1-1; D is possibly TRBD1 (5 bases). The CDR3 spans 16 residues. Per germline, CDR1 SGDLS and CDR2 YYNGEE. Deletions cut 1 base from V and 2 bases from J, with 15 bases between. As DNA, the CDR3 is TGTGCCAGCAGCGTATCCGTCCAGGGCCTAAACACTGAAGCTTTCTTT. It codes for CASSVSVQGLNTEAFF.

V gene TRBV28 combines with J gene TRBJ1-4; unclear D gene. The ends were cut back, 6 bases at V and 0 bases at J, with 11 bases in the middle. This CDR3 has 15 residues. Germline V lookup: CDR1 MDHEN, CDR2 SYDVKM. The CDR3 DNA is TGTGCCAGCAGCCTACGATTTGCAACTAATGAAAAACTGTTTTTT. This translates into CASSLRFATNEKLFF.

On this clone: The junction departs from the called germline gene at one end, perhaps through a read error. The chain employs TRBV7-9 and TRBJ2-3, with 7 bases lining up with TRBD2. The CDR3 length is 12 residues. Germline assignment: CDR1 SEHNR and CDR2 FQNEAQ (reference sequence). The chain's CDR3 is CSSSQRGSLEDF. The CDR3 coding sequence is TGTTCCAGCAGCCAGCGGGGTTCCTTGGAGGATTTT.

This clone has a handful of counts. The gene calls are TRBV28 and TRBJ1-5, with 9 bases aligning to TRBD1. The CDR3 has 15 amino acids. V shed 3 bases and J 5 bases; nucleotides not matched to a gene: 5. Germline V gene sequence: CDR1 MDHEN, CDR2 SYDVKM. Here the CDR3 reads CASSFDRGRDQPQHF. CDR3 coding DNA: TGTGCCAGCAGTTTCGACAGGGGGAGGGATCAGCCCCAGCATTTT.